This passage covers 6 T cell receptor beta chains from one sample sequenced in a study of Ad26.COV2.S vaccination and SARS-CoV-2 variants. Sequenced by immunoSEQ multiplex PCR; TCRdb stores in-frame clones only, minus some. The sample consists of about 350,000 clones, 75% to 90% of them appearing once. Specified treatment: about 20 received Ad26.COV2.S at low or high dose, single or two shots; roughly five received placebo; per-sample allocation not given. The samples were gathered on day 63 after the first injection of vaccine or placebo. The specimen was peripheral blood, collected in a trial of Ad26.COV2.S vaccine versus placebo. The receptors originated from a person aged 18-65 years who received the Ad26.COV2.S COVID-19 vaccine or a placebo.

The J gene is TRBJ2-5, the V gene TRBV18; 8 bases are shared with TRBD2. Germline CDR1 KGHSH, CDR2 LQKENI. V dropped 3 bases and J dropped 5; count of bases not matched to a gene: 14. The CDR3 has 17 amino acids. The DNA of the CDR3 is TGTGCCAGCTCACCTGAGGGCACAGCGGGAGTTGGGGAGACCCAGTACTTC. This encodes CASSPEGTAGVGETQYF.

This clone was detected only a few times. The V and J genes are TRBV9 and TRBJ2-3; either TRBD1 or TRBD2 may fit D (5 bases each). There are 19 residues in the CDR3. The germline V and J ends were trimmed by 0 bases and 2 bases, with 22 bases remaining between them. Germline CDR1 and CDR2: SGDLS and YYNGEE. CDR3 loop: CASSVDPKRGSSFTDTQYF. The CDR3 coding sequence is TGTGCCAGCAGCGTAGATCCGAAGAGGGGTTCATCCTTCACAGATACGCAGTATTTT.

The chain recombines TRBV13 with TRBJ2-7, with D possibly being TRBD1 (7 bases). The CDR3 has 15 amino acids. The germline V gene encodes CDR1 PRHDT and CDR2 FYEKMQ (reference sequence). V lost 5 bases and J 2 bases, leaving 16 bases between the germline ends. The DNA for the CDR3 is TGTGCCAGCAGCCCCCGGCCAGGGGGGACCTACGAGCAGTACTTC. Protein sequence: CASSPRPGGTYEQYF.

The chain couples TRBV19 to TRBJ2-1, with 13 bases that match TRBD2. Looked up from germline, CDR1 is LNHDA and CDR2 is SQIVND (reference sequence). CDR3 length equals 17 residues. V trimming: 3 bases; J trimming: 0 bases; junction bases outside the gene matches: 2. In nucleotides, the CDR3 is TGTGCCAGTAGTATGACTAGCGGGAGGTCCTCCTACAATGAGCAGTTCTTC. Translation: CASSMTSGRSSYNEQFF.

This clone was detected only a few times. This chain joins TRBV28 and TRBJ1-4; 9 bases map to TRBD1. The V gene's germline CDR1 is MDHEN and CDR2 SYDVKM. The CDR3 has 14 residues. J lost 8 bases, V lost 6 bases, and 7 bases had no gene match. The CDR3 is CASSTGGADEKLFF. The CDR3 nucleotides read TGTGCCAGCAGCACAGGGGGCGCTGACGAAAAACTGTTTTTT.

This clone was counted ten times or more. The chain links TRBV5-6 to TRBJ2-1, with D unresolved. V was shortened by 0 bases and J by 6 bases, with 10 bases between the two germline ends. CDR1 is SGHDT and CDR2 is YYEEEE in the germline V gene. The CDR3 has 14 residues. The DNA of the CDR3 is TGTGCCAGCAGCTTGGATGGTACTTTCAATGAGCAGTTCTTC. Its protein is CASSLDGTFNEQFF.